The T cell receptor (beta chain) under discussion was sequenced for a study of control samples from healthy donors and cancer patients. The table came from immunoSEQ multiplex PCR; TCRdb's copy has only in-frame clones and leaves some out. The table shows 70,000 or so clones, with 84% occurring only once. Per the germline V gene, CDR1 is LNHDA and CDR2 is SQIVND (reference sequence). The CDR3 sequence is 14 residues long. The germline V and J ends were trimmed by 6 bases and 9 bases, with 15 bases remaining between them. The chain carries TRBV19 and TRBJ1-6; TRBD1 might be the D (5 bases). Sequencing was done on a sample of blood. The source of this sequence is a man between 50 and 59 years old in good health. CDR3 residues: CASRDRGDGSPLHF. Here the CDR3 DNA reads TGTGCCAGTAGAGACAGAGGGGATGGTTCACCCCTCCACTTT.